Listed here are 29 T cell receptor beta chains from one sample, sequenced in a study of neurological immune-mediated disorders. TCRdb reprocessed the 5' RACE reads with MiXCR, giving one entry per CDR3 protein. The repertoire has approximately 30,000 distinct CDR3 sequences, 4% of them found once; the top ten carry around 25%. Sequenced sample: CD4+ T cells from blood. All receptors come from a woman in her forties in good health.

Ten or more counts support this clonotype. DNA for the CDR3: TGCGCCAGCAGCCCCGAAGGGCTAGCGGGGGCGCTAGCCACAGATACGCAGTATTTT. It specifies CASSPEGLAGALATDTQYF. This sequence joins TRBV5-1 and TRBJ2-3; 10 bases fit TRBD2. The germline CDR1 and CDR2 sequences are SGHRS and YFSETQ. V dropped 4 bases and J dropped 2; count of bases not matched to a gene: 16. The CDR3 spans 19 residues.

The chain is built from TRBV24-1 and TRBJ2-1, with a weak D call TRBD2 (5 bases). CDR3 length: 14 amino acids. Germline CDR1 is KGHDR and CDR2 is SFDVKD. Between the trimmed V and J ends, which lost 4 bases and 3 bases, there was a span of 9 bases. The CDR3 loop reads CATSDFEGYNEQFF. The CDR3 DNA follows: TGTGCCACCAGTGACTTCGAGGGCTACAATGAGCAGTTCTTC.

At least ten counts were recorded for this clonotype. CDR3 region: CASSSHRETNYGYTF. CDR3 nucleotide sequence: TGTGCCAGCAGCTCACACAGGGAAACTAACTATGGCTACACCTTC. The rearrangement joins TRBV7-2 to TRBJ1-2; a weak D match, TRBD1 (6 bases). V was pared by 4 bases and J by 0 bases, with 12 bases between. The CDR3 is 15 amino acids. CDR1 is SGHTA, CDR2 FQGNSA, per germline.

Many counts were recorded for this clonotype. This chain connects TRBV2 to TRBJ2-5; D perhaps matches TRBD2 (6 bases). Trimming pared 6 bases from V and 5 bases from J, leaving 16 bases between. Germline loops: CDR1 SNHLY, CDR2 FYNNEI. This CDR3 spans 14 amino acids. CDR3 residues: CASRDFLRGETQYF. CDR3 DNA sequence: TGTGCCAGCAGGGACTTTCTTCGGGGGGAGACCCAGTACTTC.

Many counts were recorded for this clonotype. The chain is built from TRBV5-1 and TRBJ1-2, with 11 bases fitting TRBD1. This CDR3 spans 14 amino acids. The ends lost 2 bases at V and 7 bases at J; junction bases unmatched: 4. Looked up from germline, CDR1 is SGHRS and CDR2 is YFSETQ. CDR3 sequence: CASSLGQGASGYTF. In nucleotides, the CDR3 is TGCGCCAGCAGCTTAGGACAGGGGGCCTCTGGCTACACCTTC.

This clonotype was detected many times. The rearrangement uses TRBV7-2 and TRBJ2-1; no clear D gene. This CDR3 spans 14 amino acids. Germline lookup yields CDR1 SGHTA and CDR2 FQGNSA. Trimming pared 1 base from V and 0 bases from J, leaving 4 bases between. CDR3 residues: CASSLGISYNEQFF. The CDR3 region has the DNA TGTGCCAGCAGCTTAGGGATCTCCTACAATGAGCAGTTCTTC. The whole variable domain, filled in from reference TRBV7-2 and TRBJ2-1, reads GAGVSQSPSNKVTEKGKDVELRCDPISGHTALYWYRQSLGQGLEFLIYFQGNSAPDKSGLPSDRFSAERTGGSVSTLTIQRTQQEDSAVYLCASSLGISYNEQFFGPGTRLTVL.

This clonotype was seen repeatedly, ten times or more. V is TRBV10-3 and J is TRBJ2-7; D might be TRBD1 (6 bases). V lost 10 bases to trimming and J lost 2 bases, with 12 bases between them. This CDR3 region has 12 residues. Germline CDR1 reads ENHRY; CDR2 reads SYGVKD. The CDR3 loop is CATKQGTYEQYF. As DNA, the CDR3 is TGTGCCACCAAACAGGGAACCTACGAGCAGTACTTC.

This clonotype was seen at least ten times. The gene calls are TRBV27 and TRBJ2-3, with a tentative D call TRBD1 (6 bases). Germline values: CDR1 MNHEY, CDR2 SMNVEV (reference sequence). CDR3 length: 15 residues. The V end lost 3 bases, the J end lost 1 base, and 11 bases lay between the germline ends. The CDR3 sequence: CASSFGQSRTDTQYF. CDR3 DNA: TGTGCCAGCAGTTTCGGACAGAGTCGCACAGATACGCAGTATTTT.

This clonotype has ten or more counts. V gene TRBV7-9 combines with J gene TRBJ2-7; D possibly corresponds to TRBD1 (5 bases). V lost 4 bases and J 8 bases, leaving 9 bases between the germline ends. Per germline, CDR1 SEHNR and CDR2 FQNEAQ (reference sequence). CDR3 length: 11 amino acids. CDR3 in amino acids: CASSSRQKQYF. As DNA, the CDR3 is TGTGCCAGCAGCTCACGACAGAAGCAGTACTTC.

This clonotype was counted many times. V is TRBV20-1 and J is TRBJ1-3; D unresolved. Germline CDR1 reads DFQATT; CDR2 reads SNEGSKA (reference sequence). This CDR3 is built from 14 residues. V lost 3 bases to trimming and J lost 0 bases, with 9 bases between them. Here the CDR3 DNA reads TGCAGTGCTAGTGATCGGAACTCTGGAAACACCATATATTTT. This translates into CSASDRNSGNTIYF.

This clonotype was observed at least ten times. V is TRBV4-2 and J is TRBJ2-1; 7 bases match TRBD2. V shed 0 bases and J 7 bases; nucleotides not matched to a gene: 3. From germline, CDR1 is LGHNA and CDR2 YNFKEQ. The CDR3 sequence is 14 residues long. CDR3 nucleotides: TGTGCCAGCAGCCAAGAAAAAGCGGGGAATGAGCAGTTCTTC. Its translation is CASSQEKAGNEQFF.

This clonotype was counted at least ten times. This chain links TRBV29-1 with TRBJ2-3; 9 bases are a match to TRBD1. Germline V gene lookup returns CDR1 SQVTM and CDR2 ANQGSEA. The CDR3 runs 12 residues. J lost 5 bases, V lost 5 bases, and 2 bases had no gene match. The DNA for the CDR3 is TGCAGCGTTTCGGGACAGGGAGATACGCAGTATTTT. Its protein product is CSVSGQGDTQYF.

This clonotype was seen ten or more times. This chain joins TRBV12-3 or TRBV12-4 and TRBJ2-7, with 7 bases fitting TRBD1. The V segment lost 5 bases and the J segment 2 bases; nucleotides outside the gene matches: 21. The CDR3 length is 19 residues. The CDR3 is CASSLPASLRQGVPYEQYF. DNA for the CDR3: TGTGCCAGCAGTCTACCAGCCTCCCTGCGACAGGGAGTTCCCTACGAGCAGTACTTC.

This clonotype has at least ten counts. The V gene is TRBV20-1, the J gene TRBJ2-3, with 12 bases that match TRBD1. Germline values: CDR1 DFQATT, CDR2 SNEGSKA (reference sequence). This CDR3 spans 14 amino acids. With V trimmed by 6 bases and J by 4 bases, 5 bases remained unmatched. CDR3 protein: CSATGTGGADTQYF. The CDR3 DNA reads TGCAGTGCCACCGGGACAGGGGGCGCAGATACGCAGTATTTT.

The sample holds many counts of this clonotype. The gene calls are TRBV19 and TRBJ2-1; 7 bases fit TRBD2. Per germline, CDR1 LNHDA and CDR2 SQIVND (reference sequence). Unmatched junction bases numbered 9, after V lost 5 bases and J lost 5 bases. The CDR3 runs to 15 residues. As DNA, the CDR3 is TGTGCCAGTAGTTATGCGGGAGTTAGCAACAATGAGCAGTTCTTC. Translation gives CASSYAGVSNNEQFF. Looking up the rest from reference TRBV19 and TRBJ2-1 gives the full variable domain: DGGITQSPKYLFRKEGQNVTLSCEQNLNHDAMYWYRQDPGQGLRLIYYSQIVNDFQKGDIAEGYSVSREKKESFPLTVTSAQKNPTAFYLCASSYAGVSNNEQFFGPGTRLTVL.

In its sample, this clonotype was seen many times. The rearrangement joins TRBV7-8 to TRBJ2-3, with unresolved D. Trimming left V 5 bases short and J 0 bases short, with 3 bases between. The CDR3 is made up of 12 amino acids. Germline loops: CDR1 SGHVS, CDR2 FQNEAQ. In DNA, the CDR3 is TGTGCCAGCAGCGAAAGCACAGATACGCAGTATTTT. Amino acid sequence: CASSESTDTQYF. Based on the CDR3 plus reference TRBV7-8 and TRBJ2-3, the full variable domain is GAGVSQSPRYKVAKRGQDVALRCDPISGHVSLFWYQQALGQGPEFLTYFQNEAQLDKSGLPSDRFFAERPEGSVSTLKIQRTQQEDSAVYLCASSESTDTQYFGPGTRLTVL.

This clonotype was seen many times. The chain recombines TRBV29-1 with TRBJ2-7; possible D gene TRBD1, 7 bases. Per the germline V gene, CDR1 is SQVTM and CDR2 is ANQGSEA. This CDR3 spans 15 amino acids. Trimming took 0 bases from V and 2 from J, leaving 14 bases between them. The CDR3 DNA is TGCAGCGTTGAAGATCGGCGGGACAGCACCTACGAGCAGTACTTC. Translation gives CSVEDRRDSTYEQYF.

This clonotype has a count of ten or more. The CDR3 coding sequence is TGTGCCTGGAGAAGGGAAGCGACAGATACGCAGTATTTT. Its translation: CAWRREATDTQYF. This sequence joins TRBV30 and TRBJ2-3, with D uncertain. The V gene's germline CDR1 is GTSNPN and CDR2 SVGIG (reference sequence). The ends were cut back, 3 bases at V and 3 bases at J, with 10 bases in the middle. The CDR3 covers 13 residues.

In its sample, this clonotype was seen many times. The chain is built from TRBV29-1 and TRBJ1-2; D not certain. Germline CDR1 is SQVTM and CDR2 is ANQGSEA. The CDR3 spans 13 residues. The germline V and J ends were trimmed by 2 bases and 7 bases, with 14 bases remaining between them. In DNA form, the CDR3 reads TGCAGCGTTGAACCGGCCCCTAAGAGTGGCTACACCTTC. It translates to CSVEPAPKSGYTF.

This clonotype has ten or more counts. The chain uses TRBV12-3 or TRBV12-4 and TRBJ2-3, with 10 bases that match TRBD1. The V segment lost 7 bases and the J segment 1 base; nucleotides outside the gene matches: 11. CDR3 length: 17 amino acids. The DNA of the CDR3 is TGTGCCAGCATTTTTCCTGACAGGGGGCGACGCACAGATACGCAGTATTTT. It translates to CASIFPDRGRRTDTQYF.

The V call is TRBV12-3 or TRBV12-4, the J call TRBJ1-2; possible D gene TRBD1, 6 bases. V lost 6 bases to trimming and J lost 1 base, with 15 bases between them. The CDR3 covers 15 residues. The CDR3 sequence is CASRTGGGGNYGYTF. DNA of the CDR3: TGTGCCAGCAGGACAGGTGGGGGCGGTAACTATGGCTACACCTTC.

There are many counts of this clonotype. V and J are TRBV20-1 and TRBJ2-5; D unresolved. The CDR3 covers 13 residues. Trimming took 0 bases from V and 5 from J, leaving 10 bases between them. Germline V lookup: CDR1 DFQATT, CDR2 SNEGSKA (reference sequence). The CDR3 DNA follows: TGCAGTGCTAGAGATTCCAGCCCGGAGACCCAGTACTTC. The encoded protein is CSARDSSPETQYF.

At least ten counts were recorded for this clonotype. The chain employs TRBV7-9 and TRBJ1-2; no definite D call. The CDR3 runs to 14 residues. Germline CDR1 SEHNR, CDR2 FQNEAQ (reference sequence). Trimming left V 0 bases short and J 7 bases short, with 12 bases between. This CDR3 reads CASSLAREMGGYTF. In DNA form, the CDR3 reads TGTGCCAGCAGCTTAGCGAGGGAGATGGGTGGCTACACCTTC.

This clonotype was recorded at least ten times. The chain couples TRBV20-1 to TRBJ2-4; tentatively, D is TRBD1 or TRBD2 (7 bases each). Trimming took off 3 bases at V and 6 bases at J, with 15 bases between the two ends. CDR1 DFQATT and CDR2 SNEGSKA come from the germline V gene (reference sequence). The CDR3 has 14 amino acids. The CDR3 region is CSASWEGARNIQYF. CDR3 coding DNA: TGCAGTGCTAGTTGGGAGGGGGCGAGAAACATTCAGTACTTC.

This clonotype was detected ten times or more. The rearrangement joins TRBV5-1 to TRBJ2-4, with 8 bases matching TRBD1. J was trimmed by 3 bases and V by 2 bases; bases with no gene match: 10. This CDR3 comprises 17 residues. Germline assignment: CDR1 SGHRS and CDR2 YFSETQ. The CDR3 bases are TGCGCCAGCAGCTTAAATTCAGGGGGCCTGGTCAAAAACATTCAGTACTTC. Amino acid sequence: CASSLNSGGLVKNIQYF.

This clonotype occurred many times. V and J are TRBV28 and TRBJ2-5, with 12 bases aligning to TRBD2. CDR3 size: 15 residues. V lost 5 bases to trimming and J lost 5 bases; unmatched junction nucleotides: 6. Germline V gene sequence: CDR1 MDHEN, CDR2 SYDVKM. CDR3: CASSPLAGGLETQYF. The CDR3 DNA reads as TGTGCCAGCAGTCCTCTAGCGGGAGGGCTTGAGACCCAGTACTTC.

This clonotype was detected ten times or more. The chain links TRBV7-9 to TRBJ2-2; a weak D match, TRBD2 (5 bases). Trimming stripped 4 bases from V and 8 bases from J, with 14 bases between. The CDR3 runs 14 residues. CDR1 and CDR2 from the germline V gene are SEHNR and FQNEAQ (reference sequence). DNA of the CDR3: TGTGCCAGCAGCTCGAGACGGGGAAATGGGGAGCTGTTTTTT. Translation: CASSSRRGNGELFF.

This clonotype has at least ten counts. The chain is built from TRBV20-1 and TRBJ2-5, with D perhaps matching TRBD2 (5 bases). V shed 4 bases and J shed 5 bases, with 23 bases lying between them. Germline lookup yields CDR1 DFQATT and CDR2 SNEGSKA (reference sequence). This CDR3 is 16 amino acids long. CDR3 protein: CSATEEVWSFRETQYF. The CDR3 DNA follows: TGCAGTGCTACCGAGGAGGTGTGGTCCTTTCGGGAGACCCAGTACTTC.

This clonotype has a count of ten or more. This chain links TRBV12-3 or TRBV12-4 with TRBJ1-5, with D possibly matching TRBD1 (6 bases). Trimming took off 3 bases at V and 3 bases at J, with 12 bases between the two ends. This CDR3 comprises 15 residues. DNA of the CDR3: TGTGCCAGCAGTTTGCTGGACAGAGTCAATCAGCCCCAGCATTTT. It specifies CASSLLDRVNQPQHF.